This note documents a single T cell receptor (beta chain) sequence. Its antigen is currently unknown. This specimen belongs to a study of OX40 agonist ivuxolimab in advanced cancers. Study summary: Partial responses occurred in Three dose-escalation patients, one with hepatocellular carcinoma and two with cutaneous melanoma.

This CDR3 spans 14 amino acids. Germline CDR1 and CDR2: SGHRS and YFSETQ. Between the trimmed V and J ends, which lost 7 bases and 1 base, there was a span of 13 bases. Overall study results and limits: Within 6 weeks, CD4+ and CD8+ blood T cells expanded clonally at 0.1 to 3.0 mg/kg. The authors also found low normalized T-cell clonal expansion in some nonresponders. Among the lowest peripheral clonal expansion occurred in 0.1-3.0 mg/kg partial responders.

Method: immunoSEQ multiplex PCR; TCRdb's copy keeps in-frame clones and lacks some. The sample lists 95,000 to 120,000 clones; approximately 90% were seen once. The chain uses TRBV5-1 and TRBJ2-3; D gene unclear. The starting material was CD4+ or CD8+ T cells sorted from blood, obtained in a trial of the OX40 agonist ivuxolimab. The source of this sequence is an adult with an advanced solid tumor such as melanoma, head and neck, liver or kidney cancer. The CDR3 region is CASGQNSGTDTQYF. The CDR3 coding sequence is TGCGCCAGCGGCCAAAACAGTGGCACAGATACGCAGTATTTT. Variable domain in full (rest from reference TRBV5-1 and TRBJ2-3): KAGVTQTPRYLIKTRGQQVTLSCSPISGHRSVSWYQQTPGQGLQFLFEYFSETQRNKGNFPGRFSGRQFSNSRSEMNVSTLELGDSALYLCASGQNSGTDTQYFGPGTRLTVL.